This T cell receptor beta chain was documented in a study of human T cells and chemical hapten exposure. This sample's time point: patch test 1, 2 weeks after DPC sensitization. Treatment reported: therapeutic diphenylcyclopropenone sensitization with weekly scalp DPC. This clonotype was counted a few times. Germline lookup yields CDR1 SGHTA and CDR2 FQGNSA. CDR3 size: 15 residues. The V and J ends lost 5 bases and 0 bases respectively, with 11 bases between them. MiXCR, applied by TCRdb to the RACE reads, yields one record per CDR3 protein. The repertoire holds 340,000 or so distinct CDR3 sequences, around 7% seen once, with 7% to 10% in the top ten.

The chain recombines TRBV7-2 with TRBJ2-1; D gene unclear. Sequencing used whole blood, obtained in connection with sensitization to the hapten diphenylcyclopropenone (DPC). This sequence originates from a woman between 18 and 29 years old with alopecia areata. Some clones in this sample may be carry-over from other donors' samples. CDR3 loop: CASSPRKHSYNEQFF. The CDR3 bases are TGTGCCAGCAGCCCCAGGAAACACTCCTACAATGAGCAGTTCTTC.